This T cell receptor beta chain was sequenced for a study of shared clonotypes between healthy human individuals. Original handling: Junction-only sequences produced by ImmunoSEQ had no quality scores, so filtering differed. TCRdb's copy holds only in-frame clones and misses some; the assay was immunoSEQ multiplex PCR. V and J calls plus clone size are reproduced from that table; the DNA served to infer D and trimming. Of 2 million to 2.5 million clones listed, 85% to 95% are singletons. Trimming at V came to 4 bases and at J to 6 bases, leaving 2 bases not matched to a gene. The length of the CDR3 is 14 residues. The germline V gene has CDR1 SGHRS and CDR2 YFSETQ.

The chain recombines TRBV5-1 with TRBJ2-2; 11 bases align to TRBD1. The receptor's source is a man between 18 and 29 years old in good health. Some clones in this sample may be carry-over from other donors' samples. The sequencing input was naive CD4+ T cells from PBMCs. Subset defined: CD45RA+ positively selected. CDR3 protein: CASSQGQGAGELFF. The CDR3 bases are TGCGCCAGCAGCCAGGGACAGGGGGCCGGGGAGCTGTTTTTT.